The rows below give T cell receptor beta chains drawn from one sample of a study of blood T cell repertoires in COVID-19. Assay used: immunoSEQ multiplex PCR; TCRdb lists only in-frame clones, some missing. This table has fewer than 300,000 clones, about nine tenths appearing once. The sample comprised peripheral blood. These receptors were obtained from a man over 45 with COVID-19, enrolled during active disease. CDR3s leave out the opening cysteine and the closing phenylalanine or tryptophan. D genes are given only for firm matches.

J gene,D gene,V gene,CDR3 protein
TRBJ2-7,TRBD2,TRBV5-1,ASSLGGLAGVSSYEQY
TRBJ2-3,TRBD1,TRBV19,ASSTIGTGVTDTQY
TRBJ2-1,TRBD1,TRBV29-1,SVPGTDYNEQF
TRBJ2-5,.,TRBV7-3,ASSPQGRETQY
TRBJ2-1,.,TRBV19,ASSIRQGGHNEQF
TRBJ1-5,.,TRBV5-5,ASSLGQGFQPQH
TRBJ1-3,TRBD1,TRBV28,ASSYGQGASGNTIY
TRBJ1-5,.,TRBV6-5,ASSYSSYSNQPQH
TRBJ2-7,TRBD2,TRBV2,ASRTSGPPEQY
TRBJ2-7,TRBD1,TRBV7-9,ASSPPGTVAYEQY
TRBJ1-1,.,TRBV6-5,ASRGAANTEAF
TRBJ2-7,TRBD1,TRBV19,ASRPGTGSSYEQY